The 32 T cell receptor beta chains below were found in one sample sequenced in a study of regulatory T cells in long-lasting Graves disease. With iRepertoire HTBI primers and Arm-PCR of CDR3 regions, TCR beta libraries were built. Each CDR3 protein gets one entry after TCRdb re-called the multiplex PCR reads with MiXCR. The table has a few hundred thousand distinct CDR3 sequences, around 15% seen once; the top ten hold 25% to 30%. Described time point: newly diagnosed GD, antithyroid drugs for less than 3 months. PBMC-derived RNA was used for the TCR library. Another study also made use of these data, one on T cells in Graves' hyperthyroidism and ophthalmopathy.

Here the sequenced sample was peripheral blood mononuclear cells (PBMCs), taken at new diagnosis, from a patient treated with antithyroid drugs. The receptors derive from a man aged 40-55 years with Graves disease.

The table lists this clonotype with many counts. The CDR3 DNA reads TGTGCCAGCAGCTTAGGTACAGGGTGGATGAACACTGAAGCTTTCTTT. Its protein is CASSLGTGWMNTEAFF. J is TRBJ1-1 and V is TRBV13, with D possibly TRBD1 on 6 matching bases. V was pared by 0 bases and J by 0 bases, with 11 bases between. Germline V gene lookup returns CDR1 PRHDT and CDR2 FYEKMQ (reference sequence). CDR3 length: 16 amino acids. Together with reference TRBV13 and TRBJ1-1, the CDR3 gives the full variable domain: AAGVIQSPRHLIKEKRETATLKCYPIPRHDTVYWYQQGPGQDPQFLISFYEKMQSDKGSIPDRFSAQQFSDYHSELNMSSLELGDSALYFCASSLGTGWMNTEAFFGQGTRLTVV.

This clonotype showed up just a few times. The chain links TRBV7-9 to TRBJ2-7; weak D call: TRBD1 (5 bases). Germline CDR1 is SEHNR and CDR2 is FQNEAQ (reference sequence). CDR3 size: 14 residues. V dropped 1 base and J dropped 5 bases, with 12 bases sitting between them. The CDR3 sequence: CASSLDRSLNEQYF. As DNA, the CDR3 is TGTGCCAGCAGCTTAGACAGGAGCCTTAACGAGCAGTACTTC.

This clonotype was recorded a few times. The chain employs TRBV19 and TRBJ1-6; D not certain. V shed 4 bases and J shed 6 bases, with 13 bases lying between them. Germline V gene data show CDR1 as LNHDA and CDR2 as SQIVND (reference sequence). The CDR3 spans 15 residues. The CDR3 coding sequence is TGTGCCAGTAGTACCGCAAGGGTAACTAATTCACCCCTCCACTTT. Translation: CASSTARVTNSPLHF.

The chain is built from TRBV28 and TRBJ1-3; 9 bases agree with TRBD1. J lost 0 bases, V lost 4 bases, and 4 bases had no gene match. CDR1 MDHEN and CDR2 SYDVKM come from the germline V gene. This CDR3 spans 16 amino acids. The DNA for the CDR3 is TGTGCCAGCAGTTCGGGACAGGGTGCCTCTGGAAACACCATATATTTT. The encoded protein is CASSSGQGASGNTIYF.

This clonotype was counted ten times or more. The chain links TRBV2 to TRBJ2-1; TRBD1 matches at 9 bases. V dropped 7 bases and J dropped 6; count of bases not matched to a gene: 7. The CDR3 sequence is 14 residues long. From germline, CDR1 is SNHLY and CDR2 FYNNEI. Here the CDR3 DNA reads TGTGCCAGCATTTTACAGGGGGCTAGCAATGAGCAGTTCTTC. This translates into CASILQGASNEQFF.

Only a few counts were recorded for this clonotype. Mismatch with germline at one junction end may stem from a read error. This chain uses TRBV7-8 with TRBJ2-1, with TRBD2 matching over 11 bases. This CDR3 contains 14 residues. From germline, CDR1 is SGHVS and CDR2 FQNEAQ. DNA for the CDR3: TGTGCCAGCAGCTTATCTAGCGGGGGGAATGAGCGGTTCTTC. As protein: CASSLSSGGNERFF.

This clonotype was recorded at least ten times. CDR3 DNA: TGCAGTGCCCGCTCGGGGAGGTGGACTGAAGCTTTCTTT. Encoded protein: CSARSGRWTEAFF. This chain joins TRBV20-1 and TRBJ1-1; D not resolved. The CDR3 contains 13 residues. Trimming removed 6 bases from V and 5 bases from J, with 16 bases in between. Germline V gene lookup returns CDR1 DFQATT and CDR2 SNEGSKA (reference sequence).

This sequence joins TRBV12-3 or TRBV12-4 and TRBJ1-5; TRBD1 matches 9 bases. Trimming cost V 5 bases and J 7 bases; bases outside gene matches: 12. The CDR3 loop spans 16 amino acids. The CDR3 sequence: CASSNTRDRVGQPQHF. In DNA, the CDR3 is TGTGCCAGCAGTAACACCCGGGACAGGGTGGGACAGCCCCAGCATTTT.

This sequence joins TRBV4-2 and TRBJ2-3; 11 nucleotides align to TRBD1. The germline V gene has CDR1 LGHNA and CDR2 YNFKEQ. V dropped 7 bases and J dropped 7; count of bases not matched to a gene: 10. The length of the CDR3 is 15 residues. The CDR3 coding sequence is TGTGCCAGCACCCGGGGACAGGGGGGCTCAAATACGCAGTATTTT. It specifies CASTRGQGGSNTQYF.

The genes are TRBV7-8 and TRBJ2-2; TRBD1 aligns across 9 bases. This CDR3 comprises 14 residues. The trim removed 5 bases at V and 6 bases at J, leaving 4 bases unmatched. Germline-derived CDR1 and CDR2 are SGHVS and FQNEAQ. CDR3 protein: CASSRDRVSGELFF. Written as DNA, the CDR3 is TGTGCCAGCAGCAGGGACAGGGTCTCCGGGGAGCTGTTTTTT.

This chain uses TRBV11-2 with TRBJ2-7; D remains ambiguous. The length of the CDR3 is 15 residues. Germline loops: CDR1 SGHAT, CDR2 FQNNGV. V shed 0 bases and J shed 0 bases, with 9 bases lying between them. CDR3 bases: TGTGCCAGCAGCTTAGAAGGGTCCCCCTCCTACGAGCAGTACTTC. It yields the protein CASSLEGSPSYEQYF.

Many counts were recorded for this clonotype. The J gene is TRBJ2-1, the V gene TRBV5-1; D uncertain. The V end was cut by 4 bases, the J end by 3 bases, with 11 bases between. The CDR3 has 14 amino acids. CDR1 SGHRS and CDR2 YFSETQ come from the germline V gene. The CDR3 spells CASSVLVNYNEQFF. The CDR3 DNA is TGCGCCAGCAGCGTTTTGGTTAACTACAATGAGCAGTTCTTC.

The rearrangement uses TRBV15 and TRBJ2-5; D remains ambiguous. Trimming took 5 bases from V and 4 from J, leaving 11 bases between them. The CDR3 has 13 amino acids. The germline CDR1 and CDR2 sequences are LNHNV and YYDKDF (reference sequence). This chain's CDR3 is CATSGKSLETQYF. CDR3 sequence (DNA): TGTGCCACCAGCGGGAAAAGCTTAGAGACCCAGTACTTC.

This rearrangement joins TRBV24-1 to TRBJ1-5; TRBD1 agrees at 9 bases. The CDR3 consists of 18 residues. Germline loops: CDR1 KGHDR, CDR2 SFDVKD. After removal of 0 bases from V and 5 bases from J, the junction contained 10 bases not matched to a gene. The CDR3 sequence is CATSDLSYRTGEDQPQHF. The CDR3 region has the DNA TGTGCCACCAGTGATTTGAGTTACCGGACAGGGGAAGATCAGCCCCAGCATTTT.

This clonotype was counted ten times or more. This sequence joins TRBV6-1 and TRBJ2-2; TRBD1 is a possible D gene (7 bases). Trimming removed 6 bases from V and 7 bases from J, with 12 bases in between. The CDR3 has 13 residues. Per the germline V gene, CDR1 is MNHNS and CDR2 is SASEGT. In DNA, the CDR3 is TGTGCCAGCAGGGCAGGGGGGAGCGGGGAGCTGTTTTTT. Protein sequence: CASRAGGSGELFF.

This clonotype was seen a handful of times. The chain joins TRBV9 to TRBJ2-1, with no clear D. The V end lost 0 bases, the J end lost 1 base, and 5 bases lay between the germline ends. The CDR3 has 14 amino acids. Germline V gives CDR1 SGDLS, CDR2 YYNGEE. CDR3 protein: CASSVGRSYNEQFF. DNA of the CDR3: TGTGCCAGCAGCGTAGGTCGGTCCTACAATGAGCAGTTCTTC.

This clonotype showed up many times. This chain uses TRBV2 with TRBJ1-1; the D is unclear. Germline V gene sequence: CDR1 SNHLY, CDR2 FYNNEI. The CDR3 covers 13 residues. Trimming took 6 bases from V and 1 from J, leaving 9 bases between them. CDR3 nucleotide sequence: TGTGCCAGCAGCAGACAAGGGAACACTGAAGCTTTCTTT. This sequence encodes CASSRQGNTEAFF.

The rearrangement uses TRBV7-8 and TRBJ1-5; D unclear. The V and J ends lost 5 bases and 8 bases respectively, with 16 bases between them. Germline V CDR1 and CDR2: SGHVS, FQNEAQ. CDR3 size: 14 residues. This CDR3 is CASSHMKGGEPQHF. The DNA for the CDR3 is TGTGCCAGCAGCCATATGAAGGGTGGAGAGCCCCAGCATTTT.

V is TRBV27 and J is TRBJ2-7, with TRBD2 as a possible D gene (6 bases). This CDR3 comprises 12 residues. V lost 8 bases to trimming and J lost 3 bases, with 11 bases between them. In germline, CDR1 is MNHEY, CDR2 SMNVEV (reference sequence). DNA for the CDR3: TGTGCCAGCCGCAACGGGGGCTACGAGCAGTACTTC. This sequence encodes CASRNGGYEQYF.

This clonotype has a handful of counts. This chain links TRBV7-6 with TRBJ2-1; D uncertain. The CDR3 consists of 12 residues. Germline V gene sequence: CDR1 SGHVS, CDR2 FNYEAQ. V gave up 3 bases and J gave up 5 bases, with 5 bases separating them. CDR3 sequence (DNA): TGTGCCAGCAGCTTCACCAACAATGAGCAGTTCTTC. It translates to CASSFTNNEQFF. Variable domain in full (rest from reference TRBV7-6 and TRBJ2-1): GAGVSQSPRYKVTKRGQDVALRCDPISGHVSLYWYRQALGQGPEFLTYFNYEAQQDKSGLPNDRFSAERPEGSISTLTIQRTEQRDSAMYRCASSFTNNEQFFGPGTRLTVL.

The chain has TRBV14 and TRBJ2-1; D remains ambiguous. The CDR3 is 13 amino acids. Germline lookup yields CDR1 SGHDN and CDR2 FVKESK. With 0 bases removed from V and 4 bases from J, the gap between germline ends came to 4 bases. CDR3 nucleotides: TGTGCCAGCAGCCAAGACCAATACAATGAGCAGTTCTTC. This codes for CASSQDQYNEQFF.

There are many counts of this clonotype. This chain joins TRBV5-1 and TRBJ2-2, with a weak D call TRBD1 (6 bases). Germline values: CDR1 SGHRS, CDR2 YFSETQ. CDR3 size: 15 residues. Deletions cut 2 bases from V and 2 bases from J, with 10 bases between. The CDR3 here is CASSLRQDNTGELFF. The CDR3 DNA is TGCGCCAGCAGCTTAAGACAGGATAACACCGGGGAGCTGTTTTTT.

This clonotype showed up just a few times. The DNA of the CDR3 is TGTGCCAGCAGTTACGGACTAGTGTGCGAGCAGTACTTC. It codes for CASSYGLVCEQYF. The chain uses TRBV6-5 and TRBJ2-7, with 7 bases fitting TRBD2. Germline V CDR1 and CDR2: MNHEY, SVGAGI. CDR3 size: 13 residues. V dropped 2 bases and J dropped 6; count of bases not matched to a gene: 4.

This clonotype occurred many times. The rearrangement links TRBV4-2 to TRBJ2-1, with TRBD1 matching 9 bases. V lost 3 bases to trimming and J lost 3 bases; unmatched junction nucleotides: 3. Germline V gene lookup returns CDR1 LGHNA and CDR2 YNFKEQ. CDR3 length equals 15 residues. DNA of the CDR3: TGTGCCAGCAGCCAGCCGGGACAGGGCTACAATGAGCAGTTCTTC. Translated, it gives CASSQPGQGYNEQFF.

CDR3 sequence reads: CASSVAPLGEQYF. For the CDR3, the DNA is TGTGCCAGCAGCGTAGCCCCTCTGGGCGAGCAGTACTTC. The chain recombines TRBV9 with TRBJ2-7; D is uncertain. This CDR3 comprises 13 residues. V was trimmed by 0 bases and J by 6 bases, leaving 10 bases between them. From germline, CDR1 is SGDLS and CDR2 YYNGEE.

This clonotype was seen ten or more times. The chain employs TRBV2 and TRBJ2-3, with 15 bases lining up with TRBD2. The germline gives CDR1 SNHLY, CDR2 FYNNEI. The trim removed 4 bases at V and 4 bases at J, leaving 9 bases unmatched. The CDR3 is 18 amino acids. The CDR3 DNA reads as TGTGCCAGCAGTGGGACTAGCGGGGGGGCCGGGAGATCAGATACGCAGTATTTT. It is translated as CASSGTSGGAGRSDTQYF.

Note on this clonotype: The CDR3 end shows no conserved phenylalanine or tryptophan, and so a read error is likely. The chain recombines TRBV20-1 with TRBJ2-5, with D unclear. This CDR3 contains 13 residues. Trimming left V 1 base short and J 4 bases short, with 10 bases between. CDR1 is DFQATT and CDR2 is SNEGSKA in the germline V gene (reference sequence). Here the CDR3 DNA reads TGCAGTGCTAGAGTACACGTTCGAGAGACCCAGTACCTC. This sequence encodes CSARVHVRETQYL.

This clonotype was detected ten times or more. CDR3 loop: CASSLMGLEQYF. The CDR3 region has the DNA TGTGCCAGCAGCTTAATGGGTTTGGAGCAGTACTTC. The V and J genes are TRBV7-2 and TRBJ2-3; D call uncertain. The better agreement between TRBJ2-7 and the DNA end casts doubt on the J call. In germline, CDR1 is SGHTA, CDR2 FQGNSA. There are 12 residues in the CDR3.

This clonotype was seen many times. The genes are TRBV7-6 and TRBJ2-3; 9 bases match TRBD1. Germline V gives CDR1 SGHVS, CDR2 FNYEAQ. This CDR3 region has 14 residues. The V and J ends lost 6 bases and 3 bases, in that order; junction bases with no gene match: 4. CDR3 in amino acids: CASRLGQGTDTQYF. CDR3 DNA sequence: TGTGCCAGCAGACTAGGACAGGGGACAGATACGCAGTATTTT.

The chain joins TRBV5-1 to TRBJ2-7; TRBD2 matches 11 bases. The CDR3 extends over 15 amino acids. The junction had 6 bases not matched to a gene; V was cut back by 0 bases and J by 7 bases. CDR1 is SGHRS and CDR2 is YFSETQ in the germline V gene. The CDR3 sequence: CASSLAASGGNEQYF. As DNA, the CDR3 is TGCGCCAGCAGCTTGGCTGCTAGCGGGGGGAATGAGCAGTACTTC.

Of note for this clonotype: An end of the junction does not agree with germline; a read error may underlie this. This chain joins TRBV4-2 and TRBJ2-6; unclear D gene. The CDR3 is 17 amino acids. Germline V gene data show CDR1 as LGHNA and CDR2 as YNFKEQ. CDR3 nucleotides: TGTACCAGCAGCCAAGCCGTACGCAGCTCTGGGGCCAACGTCCTGACTTTC. Its protein is CTSSQAVRSSGANVLTF.

This clonotype was detected only once. V is TRBV20-1 and J is TRBJ2-5; either TRBD1 or TRBD2 may fit D (7 bases each). The CDR3 is 14 amino acids. V was pared by 6 bases and J by 4 bases, with 18 bases between. Germline V lookup: CDR1 DFQATT, CDR2 SNEGSKA (reference sequence). Written as DNA, the CDR3 is TGCAGTGCCAGGGGGGGGGGGCCACTAGAGACCCAGTACTTC. Protein sequence: CSARGGGPLETQYF.